The next 18 T cell receptor beta chains were all read from a single sample in a study of blood T cells in healthy people across ages. Alongside a J-beta primer mix, a sample-barcoded 5' primer served in a second PCR lasting about 7 to 12 cycles. TCRdb fed the 5' RACE reads into MiXCR, producing one record per CDR3 protein. The data show 550,000 to 750,000 distinct CDR3 sequences, under 25% seen once. Sequences were obtained from blood. The receptor set was obtained from a man aged 65 to 85 in good health.

This chain connects TRBV28 to TRBJ2-2, with TRBD1 matching 8 bases. The CDR3 is 16 amino acids. The trim removed 7 bases at V and 6 bases at J, leaving 13 bases unmatched. Germline CDR1 is MDHEN and CDR2 is SYDVKM. The CDR3 nucleotides read TGTGCCAGCACCCCTCTGGGATCGGGACAGGCCGGGGAGCTGTTTTTT. This codes for CASTPLGSGQAGELFF.

The chain recombines TRBV5-1 with TRBJ2-5, with TRBD2 identical over 13 bases. The CDR3 totals 15 residues. Germline CDR1 reads SGHRS; CDR2 reads YFSETQ. The junction had 11 bases not matched to a gene; V was cut back by 4 bases and J by 11 bases. CDR3 in amino acids: CASSERTSGSFEQYF. The CDR3 DNA reads as TGCGCCAGCAGCGAACGGACTAGCGGGAGTTTTGAGCAGTACTTC.

This sequence joins TRBV28 and TRBJ2-5, with 11 bases fitting TRBD1. The J segment lost 5 bases and the V segment lost 7 bases, leaving 9 bases of the junction unmatched. The V gene's germline CDR1 is MDHEN and CDR2 SYDVKM. This CDR3 is built from 15 residues. This chain's CDR3 is CASKGGQGGVETQYF. The CDR3 nucleotides are TGTGCCAGCAAAGGGGGACAGGGGGGGGTGGAGACCCAGTACTTC.

This clonotype was detected only a few times. The chain employs TRBV28 and TRBJ1-4; D not certain. V lost 5 bases, J lost 8 bases, and 15 bases lay in between. The CDR3 sequence is 14 residues long. Germline CDR1 MDHEN, CDR2 SYDVKM. Written as DNA, the CDR3 is TGTGCCAGCAGTCCCGTACAGACGAGGGAAAAACTGTTTTTT. Amino acid sequence: CASSPVQTREKLFF.

This clonotype showed up many times. The chain employs TRBV7-9 and TRBJ1-1; TRBD1 matches 12 bases. V was pared by 5 bases and J by 1 base, with 5 bases of the junction left unmatched. Per the germline V gene, CDR1 is SEHNR and CDR2 is FQNEAQ (reference sequence). The CDR3 has 16 residues. The CDR3 loop is CASSPGQGAQNTEAFF. CDR3 DNA: TGTGCCAGCAGCCCGGGACAGGGGGCGCAGAACACTGAAGCTTTCTTT.

There are a few counts of this clonotype. This chain uses TRBV9 with TRBJ2-7; 10 positions match TRBD2. The CDR3 totals 18 residues. CDR1 and CDR2 (germline): SGDLS, YYNGEE. V lost 4 bases and J lost 0; bases outside the gene matches: 13. CDR3 sequence: CASSPHPGLANSSYEQYF. CDR3 DNA: TGTGCCAGCAGCCCTCACCCGGGACTAGCGAATAGCTCCTACGAGCAGTACTTC.

This sequence joins TRBV2 and TRBJ2-3, with TRBD2 identical over 12 bases. The CDR3 loop spans 16 amino acids. The V gene's germline CDR1 is SNHLY and CDR2 FYNNEI. The V segment lost 4 bases and the J segment 5 bases; nucleotides outside the gene matches: 7. The CDR3 loop reads CASSAELAGGGDTQYF. The CDR3 bases are TGTGCCAGCAGTGCAGAACTAGCGGGAGGTGGAGATACGCAGTATTTT. Filled out from reference TRBV2 and TRBJ2-3, the complete variable domain reads EPEVTQTPSHQVTQMGQEVILRCVPISNHLYFYWYRQILGQKVEFLVSFYNNEISEKSEIFDDQFSVERPDGSNFTLKIRSTKLEDSAMYFCASSAELAGGGDTQYFGPGTRLTVL.

The sample holds a few counts of this clonotype. The V gene is TRBV27, the J gene TRBJ1-5; weak D call: TRBD1 (5 bases). V lost 2 bases, J lost 6 bases, and 14 bases lay in between. CDR3 length: 15 amino acids. The germline CDR1 and CDR2 sequences are MNHEY and SMNVEV (reference sequence). The CDR3 spells CASSLKGQGSQPQHF. CDR3 DNA sequence: TGTGCCAGCAGTTTAAAGGGCCAGGGAAGTCAGCCCCAGCATTTT.

This clonotype occurred many times. The genes are TRBV12-3 or TRBV12-4 and TRBJ1-6; D not certain. The CDR3 consists of 12 residues. The V and J ends lost 5 bases and 7 bases respectively, with 6 bases between them. CDR3 sequence: CASSLSNSPLHF. The CDR3, as DNA: TGTGCCAGCAGTCTATCCAATTCACCCCTCCACTTT.

In this sample, this clonotype turned up a few times. The CDR3 sequence is CASSPRLGRMGSGNTIYF. The CDR3 DNA reads as TGTGCCAGCAGTCCCCGGTTGGGCAGGATGGGCTCTGGAAACACCATATATTTT. This chain joins TRBV27 and TRBJ1-3; D gene unclear. Germline V gene lookup returns CDR1 MNHEY and CDR2 SMNVEV (reference sequence). The V end lost 5 bases, the J end lost 0 bases, and 20 bases lay between the germline ends. The CDR3 totals 18 residues.

The rearrangement links TRBV20-1 to TRBJ2-5; D call uncertain. The J call may be incorrect, as the DNA end agrees better with TRBJ2-1. The germline CDR1 and CDR2 sequences are DFQATT and SNEGSKA (reference sequence). The CDR3 is made up of 12 amino acids. CDR3 in DNA: TGCAGTGCTAGAGATCCCTTAGATGAGCAGTTCTTC. Its protein is CSARDPLDEQFF.

This clonotype has more than one count but fewer than ten. The rearrangement links TRBV7-2 to TRBJ2-1, with D possibly TRBD2 on 5 matching bases. V was shortened by 2 bases and J by 6 bases, with 14 bases between the two germline ends. Germline V CDR1 and CDR2: SGHTA, FQGNSA. The CDR3 runs to 15 residues. In nucleotides, the CDR3 is TGTGCCAGCAGCTTAAGACTACTCCTAGGCAATGAGCAGTTCTTC. Protein sequence: CASSLRLLLGNEQFF.

The chain carries TRBV12-3 or TRBV12-4 and TRBJ2-3; a possible D gene is TRBD2 (5 bases). The CDR3 consists of 16 residues. V lost 5 bases and J 3 bases, leaving 18 bases between the germline ends. The CDR3 reads CASSPGSLRVTDTQYF. DNA for the CDR3: TGTGCCAGCAGTCCGGGGTCCCTCCGGGTGACAGATACGCAGTATTTT.

Note on this clonotype: The junction does not match germline at one end; this may be a read error. The chain carries TRBV7-2 and TRBJ2-1, with TRBD2 as a possible D gene (6 bases). The DNA end is a closer match to TRBJ2-5, so the J assignment may be wrong. The germline V gene has CDR1 SGHTA and CDR2 FQGNSA. The CDR3 length is 16 residues. CDR3 sequence reads: CASSLAAGLVQATQYF. For the CDR3, the DNA is TGTGCCAGCAGCTTAGCGGCGGGGTTGGTCCAAGCGACCCAGTACTTC.

This clonotype was detected a few times. J is TRBJ1-3 and V is TRBV9, with D unresolved. The CDR3 sequence is 15 residues long. The V gene lost 0 bases and the J gene lost 0 bases, with 7 bases spanning the gap. Germline-derived CDR1 and CDR2 are SGDLS and YYNGEE. CDR3 bases: TGTGCCAGCAGCGTAGGAGAGAGCTCTGGAAACACCATATATTTT. This translates into CASSVGESSGNTIYF.

This clonotype was seen more than once but under ten times. The junction does not match germline at one end; this may be a read error. The genes are TRBV7-9 and TRBJ1-1; D is perhaps TRBD1 (6 bases). Germline V gene lookup returns CDR1 SEHNR and CDR2 FQNEAQ (reference sequence). The CDR3 spans 12 residues. In DNA form, the CDR3 reads TGTGCCAGCAGCTTAGGTCCAGGGGTATTCTCTTTT. Amino acids: CASSLGPGVFSF.

This clonotype has just a few counts. CDR3 nucleotides: TGTGCCAGCAGTGACAGGGTCACCTACAATGAGCAGTTCTTC. Amino acid sequence: CASSDRVTYNEQFF. The chain joins TRBV2 to TRBJ2-1; weak D call: TRBD1 (5 bases). CDR1 is SNHLY, CDR2 FYNNEI, per germline. The ends were cut back, 3 bases at V and 2 bases at J, with 8 bases in the middle. CDR3 length equals 14 residues.

This clonotype was observed a handful of times. The chain employs TRBV7-2 and TRBJ1-5; maybe TRBD1 (6 bases). The germline CDR1 and CDR2 sequences are SGHTA and FQGNSA. CDR3 size: 16 residues. Trimming took off 5 bases at V and 2 bases at J, with 16 bases between the two ends. The CDR3 sequence: CASSRRAGDGNQPQHF. The CDR3 DNA reads TGTGCCAGCAGCCGAAGGGCAGGGGATGGCAATCAGCCCCAGCATTTT.